A single T cell receptor (beta chain) is shown here with its context. What it recognizes is unknown. CDR3 size: 14 residues. Germline-derived CDR1 and CDR2 are MNHEY and SVGAGI. The junction had 3 bases not matched to a gene; V was cut back by 6 bases and J by 3 bases. The data derive from a study of OX40 agonist ivuxolimab in advanced cancers. Study outcomes and limitations: Relative to CD4+ cells, CD8+ T cells on average had more expanded clones. Determination of antigen specificity was not performed for the expanded peripheral T cells.

The table came from immunoSEQ multiplex PCR; TCRdb's copy has only in-frame clones and leaves some out. The sample has approximately 84,000 clones; around four fifths are singletons. The specimen comprised CD4+ or CD8+ T cells sorted from blood, sampled in a trial of the OX40 agonist ivuxolimab. This clonotype was sampled from an adult with an advanced solid tumor such as melanoma, head and neck, liver or kidney cancer. The rearrangement links TRBV6-5 to TRBJ2-7; the match to TRBD2 covers 12 bases. CDR3 nucleotides: TGTGCCAGCAGCTTGACTAGCGGGGGCTACGAGCAGTACGTC. Amino acids: CASSLTSGGYEQYV.